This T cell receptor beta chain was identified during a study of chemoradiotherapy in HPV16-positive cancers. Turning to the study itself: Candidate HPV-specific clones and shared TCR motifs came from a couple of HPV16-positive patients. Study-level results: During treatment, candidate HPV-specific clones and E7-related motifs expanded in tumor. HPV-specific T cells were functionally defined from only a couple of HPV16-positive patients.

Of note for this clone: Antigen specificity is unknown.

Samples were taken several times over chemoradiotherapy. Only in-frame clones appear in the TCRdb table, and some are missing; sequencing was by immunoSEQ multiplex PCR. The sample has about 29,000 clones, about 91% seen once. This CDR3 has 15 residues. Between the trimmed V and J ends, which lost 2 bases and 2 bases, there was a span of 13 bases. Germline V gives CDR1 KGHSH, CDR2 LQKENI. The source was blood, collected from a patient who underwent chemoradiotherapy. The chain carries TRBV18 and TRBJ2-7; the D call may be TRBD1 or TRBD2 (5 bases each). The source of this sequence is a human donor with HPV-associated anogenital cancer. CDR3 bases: TGTGCCAGCTCACCAAGGGACGCTGACCCCTACGAGCAGTACTTC. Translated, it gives CASSPRDADPYEQYF.